This T cell receptor beta chain was sequenced in a study of blood T cell repertoires in COVID-19. Clones were read by immunoSEQ multiplex PCR, and TCRdb kept only the in-frame ones, dropping some. The sample lists 250,000 to 300,000 clones, roughly 88% occurring once. This CDR3 is built from 18 residues. V shed 1 base and J 3 bases; nucleotides not matched to a gene: 11. CDR1 is SEHNR and CDR2 is FQNEAQ in the germline V gene (reference sequence). Cohort 3 donors counted as recovered after two negative PCRs, clearance, or resolved symptoms. This sequence joins TRBV7-9 and TRBJ1-5, with TRBD1 identical over 8 bases. Sequencing input: PBMCs or T cells enriched from blood (not recorded which). The source is a woman aged 25 to 39 who had recovered from COVID-19. The CDR3, as DNA: TGTGCCAGCAGCTTAGGGACAGGGAAGCCGAACGTCAATCAGCCCCAGCATTTT. Translated: CASSLGTGKPNVNQPQHF.